This TCR beta chain was obtained from a study of shared clonotypes between healthy human individuals. Deletions cut 2 bases from V and 5 bases from J, with 12 bases between. Germline CDR1 and CDR2: LGHNA and YSLEER. The CDR3 runs to 14 residues. CD45RO-negative, CCR7-positively selected cells formed the naive CD8 fraction, excluding terminally differentiated effector memory CD45RA+ cells. Sequencing used immunoSEQ multiplex PCR; TCRdb keeps in-frame clones, though not all of them. The sample holds approximately 1.9 million clones; around 93% are singletons and the top ten take more than 1.5%. This clonotype was sampled from a man aged 18 to 29 in good health. Some clones in this sample may be carry-over from other donors' samples. Specimen: naive CD8+ T cells from PBMCs. The V and J genes are TRBV4-3 and TRBJ1-1; tentative D call: TRBD1 (6 bases). CDR3 loop: CASSQRGGRTEAFF. For the CDR3, the DNA is TGCGCCAGCAGCCAAAGGGGGGGGAGGACTGAAGCTTTCTTT.